This TCR beta chain appears in the sequencing data of a study of regulatory T cells in long-lasting Graves disease. The time point was: persistent/refractory GD, antithyroid drugs over 5 years with positive TRAb. The TCR library was made from RNA extracted from PBMCs. Assembly of TCR beta libraries relied on iRepertoire HTBI primers together with Arm-PCR of CDR3 regions. Original handling: Sample data revealed about 62 TRBV and over eleven TRBJ segments. MiXCR, run by TCRdb on the multiplex PCR reads, gives a single entry per CDR3 protein. The V and J calls follow TCRdb's processing rather than the paper's. The repertoire consists of a few hundred thousand distinct CDR3 sequences, with around a fifth occurring once and the leading ten covering about 12%. This sequence originates from a female donor with Graves disease. Sample: peripheral blood mononuclear cells (PBMCs), taken when the disease was refractory, from a patient treated with antithyroid drugs.

In DNA form, the CDR3 reads TGCAGTGCTAGATTTGCCTTTGGTTCACCCCTCCACTTT. Translating it yields CSARFAFGSPLHF. The chain uses TRBV20-1 and TRBJ1-6; D is ambiguous. Germline values: CDR1 DFQATT, CDR2 SNEGSKA (reference sequence). V lost 2 bases and J 9 bases, leaving 11 bases between the germline ends. The CDR3 spans 13 residues.